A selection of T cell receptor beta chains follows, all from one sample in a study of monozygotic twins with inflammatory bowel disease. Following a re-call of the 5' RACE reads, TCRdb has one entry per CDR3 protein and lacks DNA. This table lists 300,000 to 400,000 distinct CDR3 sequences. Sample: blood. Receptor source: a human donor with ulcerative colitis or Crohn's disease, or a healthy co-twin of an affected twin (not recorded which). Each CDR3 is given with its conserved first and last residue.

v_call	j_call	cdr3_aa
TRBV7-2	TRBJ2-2	CASSLVAPGELFF
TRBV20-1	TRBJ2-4	CSASSMAGAKNIQYF
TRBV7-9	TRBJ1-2	CASSIQMNRGIYGYTF
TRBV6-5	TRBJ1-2	CASSLGQTANYGYTF
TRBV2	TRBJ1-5	CASQNRRGTLDQPQHF
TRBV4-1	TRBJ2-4	CASSLQGSGTDIQYF
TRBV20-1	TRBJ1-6	CSAGEGTGDSPLHF
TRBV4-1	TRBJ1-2	CASSQVAGIFDYTF
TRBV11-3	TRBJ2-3	CASSSRWADTQHF
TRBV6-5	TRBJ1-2	CASSSMGFGGDYGYTF
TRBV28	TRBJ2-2	CARRGEVGELFF
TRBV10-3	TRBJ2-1	CAISESSGNYNEQLF
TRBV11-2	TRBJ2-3	CASSRSGGLADTQYF
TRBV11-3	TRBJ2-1	CASSLERSSYNEQFF
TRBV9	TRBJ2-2	CASSSAGGPVGELFF
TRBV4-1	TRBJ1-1	CASSPRTTGITEAFF
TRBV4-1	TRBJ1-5	CASSQGVYSNQPQHF
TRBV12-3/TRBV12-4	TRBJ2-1	CASSPGQSRNEQFF
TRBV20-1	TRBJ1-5	CSARDRAGASQPQHF
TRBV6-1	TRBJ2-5	CASRHTGGQETQYF
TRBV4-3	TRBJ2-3	CASSQGEAGSSTDTQYF
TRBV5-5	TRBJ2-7	CASSWGTGSYEQYF
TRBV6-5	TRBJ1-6	CASSYSEGDSPLHF
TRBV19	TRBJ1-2	CASSIESRPNYGYTF
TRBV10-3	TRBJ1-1	CAISHLDRDMNTEAFF
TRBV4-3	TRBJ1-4	CASSQLTGTNEKLFF
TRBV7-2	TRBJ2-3	CASSLGLTGGTDTQYF
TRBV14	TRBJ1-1	CASSQVGIGAEAFF
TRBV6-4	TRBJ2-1	CASSDSNSGGLDEQFF
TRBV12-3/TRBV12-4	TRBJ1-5	CASSLLGQFQPQHF
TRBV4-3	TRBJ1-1	CASSPQPGLNTEAFF
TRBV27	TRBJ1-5	CASSSMNKILSNQPQHF